The rows below give T cell receptor beta chains drawn from one sample of a study of human T cells and chemical hapten exposure. TCRdb recomputed calls from the RACE reads with MiXCR, one row per CDR3 protein. The table shows about 260,000 distinct CDR3 sequences, with 8.6% occurring only once. Sequenced here: whole blood, sampled in connection with sensitization to the hapten diphenylcyclopropenone (DPC). The receptors here all came from a woman aged 35 to 49 with alopecia areata. Some clones in this sample may be carry-over from other donors' samples. Each CDR3 is given with its conserved first and last residue. Fields, in order: V gene, clone size, D gene, J gene, CDR3 DNA, CDR3 protein. The D gene is left open where the match is weak. Only some rows state a clone size, as once, few, many or a class for expanded clones.

>TRBV7-9|-|-|TRBJ1-1
TGTGCCAGCAGCTTGAGTATTCTGAACACTGAAGCTTTCTTT
CASSLSILNTEAFF
>TRBV5-1|few|TRBD1|TRBJ2-2
TGCGCCAGCAGCATGGGGGACAGCGGTTTTTCCCCATCTACCGGGGAGCTGTTTTTT
CASSMGDSGFSPSTGELFF
>TRBV29-1|many|TRBD2|TRBJ2-3
TGCAGCCTGAGGACTAGCGGGGGCACAGATACGCAGTATTTT
CSLRTSGGTDTQYF
>TRBV12-3/TRBV12-4|many|TRBD2|TRBJ2-3
TGTGCCAGCAGCGCCACTAGCGGGAGCACAGATACGCAGTATTTT
CASSATSGSTDTQYF
>TRBV9|-|-|TRBJ2-3
TGTGCCAGCAGCGTCCAGGGGAGCATAGATACGCAGTATTTT
CASSVQGSIDTQYF
>TRBV5-1|few|-|TRBJ2-1
TGCGCCAGCAGCTTACTACAGGGTAGCTCCTACAATGAGCAGTTCTTC
CASSLLQGSSYNEQFF
>TRBV7-9|-|-|TRBJ2-5
TGTGCCAGCAGCTTTGACGGGAGAGAGACCCAGTACTTC
CASSFDGRETQYF
>TRBV21-1|-|-|TRBJ2-5
TGTGCCAGCAGCCCACCCAGCACGCAAGAGACCCAGTACTTC
CASSPPSTQETQYF
>TRBV28|few|-|TRBJ2-1
TGTGCCAGCAGTTTTAGGGACGGAGTGAATGACGAGCAGTTCTTC
CASSFRDGVNDEQFF
>TRBV6-2/TRBV6-3|-|-|TRBJ2-1
TGTGCCAGCAGTTACCCCTCCGCGCCTGAGACCAATGAGCAGTTCTTC
CASSYPSAPETNEQFF
>TRBV6-2/TRBV6-3|few|TRBD1|TRBJ1-1
TGTGCCAGCATTATGCCAGGGGGCCGGAACACTGAAGCTTTCTTT
CASIMPGGRNTEAFF
>TRBV5-4|few|TRBD1|TRBJ1-2
TGTGCCAGCAGCTTGAATGGACAGGGCGACTATGGCTACACCTTC
CASSLNGQGDYGYTF
>TRBV20-1|few|TRBD2|TRBJ2-3
TGCAGTGCTGCGGCAACTAGCGGGAGGGTTTCTAGCACAGATACGCAGTATTTT
CSAAATSGRVSSTDTQYF
>TRBV27|few|-|TRBJ1-6
TGTGCCAGCAGTACCGATGGCTGGCCGAATTCACCCCTCCACTTT
CASSTDGWPNSPLHF
>TRBV28|few|TRBD2|TRBJ2-1
TGTGCCAGCAGTGGTGCGGGGGTGGTGTCCTACAATGAGCAGTTCTTC
CASSGAGVVSYNEQFF
>TRBV9|-|TRBD2|TRBJ2-1
TGTGCCAGCAGCCCCGGACTAGCGGGAGCTGGCGATGAGCAGTTCTTC
CASSPGLAGAGDEQFF
>TRBV10-3|many|-|TRBJ2-3
TGTGCCATCAGTGAATTCACAGATACGCAGTATTTT
CAISEFTDTQYF
>TRBV7-2|few|TRBD1|TRBJ1-1
TGTGCCAGCAGCCCTTATCAGGGGGCGACCTACACTGAAGCTTTCTTT
CASSPYQGATYTEAFF
>TRBV9|few|TRBD2|TRBJ2-2
TGTGCCAGCAGCGTAGGGACTAGCGGGGTGAACACCGGGGAGCTGTTTTTT
CASSVGTSGVNTGELFF
>TRBV28|-|-|TRBJ2-3
TGTGCCAGCTTCGACTGGACAGATACGCAGTATTTT
CASFDWTDTQYF
>TRBV24-1|-|-|TRBJ1-5
TGTGCCACCAGTGAGGCAGGATACAATCAGCCCCAGCATTTT
CATSEAGYNQPQHF
>TRBV5-1|few|TRBD1|TRBJ1-1
TGCGCCAGCAGCCCCAGGGGGGGACAGGGAGGGAGGAACACTGAAGCTTTCTTT
CASSPRGGQGGRNTEAFF
>TRBV28|-|-|TRBJ2-4
TGTGCCAGCAGTTTACCAGCCAAAAACATTCAGTACTTC
CASSLPAKNIQYF
>TRBV28|few|-|TRBJ1-1
TGTGCCAGCAGGACCAGCGGGACACCGAACACTGAAGCTTTCTTT
CASRTSGTPNTEAFF
>TRBV2|few|TRBD1|TRBJ1-5
TGTGCCAGCAGCGCGGACAGGGGAGGAGTTCAGCCCCAGCATTTT
CASSADRGGVQPQHF
>TRBV3-1|many|-|TRBJ1-1
TGTGCCAGCAGCCAAGAGGCGCTGGGCACTGAAGCTTTCTTT
CASSQEALGTEAFF
>TRBV14|-|TRBD2|TRBJ2-7
TGTGCCAGCAGCCCGATCCAGGGAAAGATAGCGGGAGGCGCGACCTACGAGCAGTACTTC
CASSPIQGKIAGGATYEQYF
>TRBV6-1|many|-|TRBJ2-1
TGTGCCAGCAGTGAGAGTTTCTCCAATGAGCAGTTCTTC
CASSESFSNEQFF
>TRBV6-2/TRBV6-3|-|-|TRBJ2-7
TGTGCCAGCAGGGCCGGTTCCTACGAGCAGTACTTC
CASRAGSYEQYF
>TRBV4-3|many|-|TRBJ1-4
TGCGCCAGCAGCCAAGACCGGGACGAAGGTGAAAAACTGTTTTTT
CASSQDRDEGEKLFF